This T cell receptor (beta chain) is from a study of response to subunit inactivated influenza vaccine. General study results and limits: Authors suggested each seasonal flu vaccination may recruit only limited numbers of new T cells.

CDR3 size: 16 residues. V trimming: 1 base; J trimming: 0 bases; junction bases outside the gene matches: 4. Germline V gene lookup returns CDR1 DFQATT and CDR2 SNEGSKA (reference sequence). This clonotype was observed a handful of times. Antigen: not known. TCRdb ran MiXCR on the RT-PCR reads and lists one entry per CDR3 protein. The repertoire holds roughly 790,000 distinct CDR3 sequences, with about 20% as singletons. The chain joins TRBV20-1 to TRBJ2-2; 8 bases line up with TRBD2. This sequence was found in a man in his fifties or sixties who received an inactivated influenza vaccine. Material: PBMCs from blood, obtained roughly 5 days after vaccination. CDR3 protein: CSARVRGGANTGELFF. CDR3 nucleotides: TGCAGTGCTAGAGTCCGGGGGGGAGCGAACACCGGGGAGCTGTTTTTT.